This is a list of T cell receptor beta chains from one sample in a study of T cells in tuberculosis. The repertoire was sequenced with immunoSEQ multiplex PCR; TCRdb's copy has only in-frame clones and lacks some. The repertoire holds some 30,000 clones, 94% seen once, with approximately 8% in the top ten. The material sequenced was PBMCs. These receptors all come from a donor aged 10 to 29 with latent tuberculosis or without tuberculosis infection. The CDR3 runs from the conserved cysteine through the conserved F or W.

J,V,CDR3
TRBJ2-1,TRBV19,CASSILAGDGPNEQFF
TRBJ2-1,TRBV5-1,CASSLLSSYNEQFF
TRBJ1-2,TRBV7-9,CASSEQRQGSHGYTF
TRBJ2-7,TRBV6-1,CASSESGWDEQYF
TRBJ1-1,TRBV5-1,CASSQDTWNTEAFF
TRBJ2-5,TRBV2,CASSLAGKETQYF
TRBJ2-1,TRBV5-4,CASSLQSGGSYNEQFF
TRBJ1-2,TRBV5-1,CASSESSGDGYTF
TRBJ2-7,TRBV6-5,CASSYYGPYEQYF
TRBJ2-1,TRBV5-1,CASSFLAGRSAREQFF
TRBJ2-1,TRBV15,CATSSPQGGFYNEQFF
TRBJ1-2,TRBV11-2,CASSLDPAGTGYTF
TRBJ1-1,TRBV28,CASSSSVNTEAFF
TRBJ2-5,TRBV27,CASSPRDRGQETQYF
TRBJ1-1,TRBV25-1,CASRLNTEAFF
TRBJ2-7,TRBV7-9,CASSFGGLAYEQYF
TRBJ2-7,TRBV5-4,CASSLRRERHYEQYF
TRBJ1-3,TRBV6-6,CASSLGNSGNTIYF
TRBJ2-7,TRBV28,CASSSSRDSYEQYF